These T cell receptor beta chains were read from a single sample in a study of blood T cell repertoires in COVID-19. Produced via immunoSEQ multiplex PCR; TCRdb's table is partial and in-frame only. Among tens of thousands of clones, nearly 90% were seen once, and the ten largest hold around 4.9%. Sequences were obtained from peripheral blood. Receptor source: a woman aged 50 to 65 with active COVID-19. Both conserved end residues are part of each CDR3. A D gene is named only where the DNA matches it firmly. Clone size appears in some rows only: once, few, many, or a class for an expanded clone.

TRBV27,TRBJ1-2,NA,14,TRBD1,TGTGCCAGCAGTCTTCGACAGGGTAGAGGAGGCTACACCTTC,CASSLRQGRGGYTF
TRBV5-5,TRBJ1-2,NA,14,TRBD1,TGTGCCAGCAGCACCGGGACAGGGGGAAATGGCTACACCTTC,CASSTGTGGNGYTF
TRBV10-1,TRBJ2-2,NA,13,NA,TGCGCCAGCAGTGACAGTAACACCGGGGAGCTGTTTTTT,CASSDSNTGELFF
TRBV3-1/TRBV3-2,TRBJ2-5,NA,14,NA,TGTGCCAGCAGCAACCGAGGGCCCCAAGAGACCCAGTACTTC,CASSNRGPQETQYF
TRBV28,TRBJ2-1,NA,17,TRBD2,TGTGCCAGCAGTTTCGTATCGCGGGAGGTTTATCGTGGTGAGCAGTTCTTC,CASSFVSREVYRGEQFF
TRBV3-1/TRBV3-2,TRBJ2-2,NA,16,TRBD2,TGTGCCAGCAGCCAAGGAGGCGGGAGCGGGACCGGGGAGCTGTTTTTT,CASSQGGGSGTGELFF
TRBV19,TRBJ1-5,NA,15,NA,TGTGCCAGTGAATTACAGGGATTAAGCAATCAGCCCCAGCATTTT,CASELQGLSNQPQHF
TRBV29-1,TRBJ2-7,NA,13,NA,TGCAGCGTTGAAGTGGGCAGGGCCCACGAGCAGTACTTC,CSVEVGRAHEQYF
TRBV7-8,TRBJ2-2,once,12,NA,TGTGCCAGCAGCTTAAAGGGCGGGCAGCTGTTTTTT,CASSLKGGQLFF
TRBV7-2,TRBJ2-6,NA,16,NA,TGTGCCAGCAGGCGGACACCAAACTCTGGGGCCAACGTCCTGACTTTC,CASRRTPNSGANVLTF
TRBV7-7,TRBJ2-2,NA,13,NA,TGTGCTAGCAGCCCCCTAGCATCCGGGGAGCTGTTTTTT,CASSPLASGELFF
TRBV2,TRBJ2-5,NA,16,TRBD2,TGTGCCAGCAGTGAATGGGGGAGGGCGCCAATGGAGACCCAGTACTTC,CASSEWGRAPMETQYF
TRBV19,TRBJ2-7,NA,15,TRBD1,TGTGCCAGTAGTCACGGGACAGGGGGTGGTTACGAGCAGTACTTC,CASSHGTGGGYEQYF
TRBV29-1,TRBJ2-7,NA,14,TRBD2,TGCAGCGTTGAAGGGAATAGCGGGAGCTACGAGCAGTACTTC,CSVEGNSGSYEQYF
TRBV6-5,TRBJ2-1,NA,15,TRBD1,TGTGCCAGCAAGTGGTCACAGGGGGCGAACAATGAGCAGTTCTTC,CASKWSQGANNEQFF
TRBV28,TRBJ2-2,NA,15,NA,TGTGCCAGCAGTTCCGCGTGGGGGCCCACCGGGGAGCTGTTTTTT,CASSSAWGPTGELFF
TRBV3-1/TRBV3-2,TRBJ1-4,NA,15,NA,TGTGCCAGCAGCCCGCCTGGGAGGGCTAATGAAAAACTGTTTTTT,CASSPPGRANEKLFF
TRBV6-1,TRBJ2-3,NA,18,TRBD2,TGTGCCAGCAGTGAAAACGAAGCGGGGGGACTCACCACAGATACGCAGTATTTT,CASSENEAGGLTTDTQYF
TRBV2,TRBJ2-2,NA,17,NA,TGTGCCAGCAGTGAATTTGGGGCCCTAATCGGCACCGGGGAGCTGTTTTTT,CASSEFGALIGTGELFF
TRBV24-1,TRBJ2-7,NA,15,TRBD1,TGTGCCACCAGTGACGTCGCCGGGACAGGGGTCGAGCAGTACTTC,CATSDVAGTGVEQYF
TRBV29-1,TRBJ1-1,NA,14,NA,TGCAGCGTTGGTGAGGGAAGAGCGAGCACTGAAGCTTTCTTT,CSVGEGRASTEAFF
TRBV27,TRBJ2-7,NA,11,NA,TGTGCCAGCAGTTTACTAGGCGAGCAGTACTTC,CASSLLGEQYF
TRBV9,TRBJ2-1,NA,16,TRBD2,TGTGCCAGCAGCCCCCGGGGGGGACTAGCGGGAGACTCCCAGTTCTTC,CASSPRGGLAGDSQFF
TRBV5-1,TRBJ2-5,NA,16,TRBD2,TGCGCCAGCAGCTGGGGGACTAGCGGGACCAGCGAGACCCAGTACTTC,CASSWGTSGTSETQYF
TRBV10-3,TRBJ1-1,NA,11,NA,TGTGCCATCGGCAGGAACACTGAAGCTTTCTTT,CAIGRNTEAFF
TRBV4-2,TRBJ1-1,NA,15,NA,TGTGCCAGCAGCCAGGGCCACAGGGATTCAACTGAAGCTTTCTTT,CASSQGHRDSTEAFF
TRBV10-3,TRBJ1-2,NA,12,NA,TGTGCCATCAGTGAGGGCAGGCAAGGCTACACCTTC,CAISEGRQGYTF
TRBV12-3/TRBV12-4,TRBJ2-5,NA,13,TRBD1,TGTGCCAGCAGAGCGACAGGGGGCGAGACCCAGTACTTC,CASRATGGETQYF
TRBV7-3,TRBJ2-3,NA,15,NA,TGTGCCAGCAGCCAAGTTCCGGGTAACACAGATACGCAGTATTTT,CASSQVPGNTDTQYF
TRBV3-1/TRBV3-2,TRBJ2-7,NA,11,TRBD2,TGTGTGTCCCGGGGGGGGGACGAGCAGTACTTC,CVSRGGDEQYF
TRBV30,TRBJ1-2,NA,15,TRBD1,TGTGCCTGGAGTAACTGGGACAGGGGTAACTATGGCTACACCTTC,CAWSNWDRGNYGYTF
TRBV30,TRBJ2-5,once,12,NA,TGTGCCTGGACGGGGGTGGGGGAGACCCAGTACTTC,CAWTGVGETQYF
TRBV30,TRBJ1-2,once,16,NA,TGTGCCTGGAGTCTCAACCCCGGACACCACGTAGATGGCTACACCTTC,CAWSLNPGHHVDGYTF
TRBV10-3,TRBJ2-7,NA,13,NA,TGTGCCATCAGTGAGTCGTCTCAGTACGAGCAGTACTTC,CAISESSQYEQYF
TRBV7-9,TRBJ2-3,NA,18,TRBD1,TGTGCCAGCAGCACCCAAAGGGACAGGGAGGTGGGCACAGATACGCAGTATTTT,CASSTQRDREVGTDTQYF
TRBV29-1,TRBJ2-5,NA,13,TRBD2,TGCAGCGTTGGAGCGAGCGGGAGTGAGACCCAGTACTTC,CSVGASGSETQYF
TRBV30,TRBJ2-5,NA,13,NA,TGTGCCTGGATCGACAGGTCAAAAGAGACCCAGTACTTC,CAWIDRSKETQYF
TRBV5-1,TRBJ2-7,NA,16,TRBD2,TGCGCCAGCAGCTTGGGACTAGCGGGTCAAACCACCGAGCAGTACTTC,CASSLGLAGQTTEQYF
TRBV14,TRBJ2-4,once,16,TRBD2,TGTGCCAGCAGCCAGCAAACTAGCGGGAGTCCCCCATTGGCGTACTTC,CASSQQTSGSPPLAYF